The 12 T cell receptor beta chains below come from one sample, sequenced in a study of beta chain features in type 1 diabetes (dated by TCRdb to the late 2010s). The library was built by means of the immunoSEQ multiplex PCR assay. The entire amount of isolated RNA was reverse transcribed using the High Capacity cDNA Reverse Transcription Kit, so the sequenced TCRB transcripts were expressed ones. Here the immuneACCESS table is served through TCRdb, limited to in-frame sequences with V and J called. Missing clones are a known gap in these copies; in checked studies unresolved V genes cover under half, and the rest lacks a known reason. Counted in this sample were hundreds of thousands of clones; 7% to 9% of them appeared once. The top ten clones comprise 0.44% of the sample. Sequenced sample: central memory CD4+ T cells from blood. Receptors originate from a woman younger than 35 in good health.

The chain recombines TRBV5-4 with TRBJ2-2; D ambiguous. V lost 5 bases and J lost 0, with 11 bases in between. The germline V gene encodes CDR1 SGHNT and CDR2 YYREEE (reference sequence). This CDR3 has 15 amino acids. The DNA for the CDR3 is TGTGCCAGCAGTCGCGGACGGACGAACACCGGGGAGCTGTTTTTT. Translation: CASSRGRTNTGELFF.

Details on this clone: The DNA is left out, because the CDR3 cannot be placed on it with certainty; the CDR3 is given as TCRdb lists it. V usage is TRBV5-1 and J usage is TRBJ2-3; the DNA was not compared with TRBD2, the D call given in the table. The CDR3 is 18 residues long, counting both termini. Germline V gene lookup returns CDR1 SGHRS and CDR2 YFSETQ. Here the CDR3 reads CASSLGVASGTSGRKKYF.

The chain is built from TRBV7-8 and TRBJ1-2; TRBD1 might be the D (6 bases). This CDR3 is built from 12 residues. Germline V gene sequence: CDR1 SGHVS, CDR2 FQNEAQ. Trimming left V 6 bases short and J 9 bases short, with 14 bases between. The CDR3 region is CASSPGDLRYTF. The CDR3 region has the DNA TGTGCCAGCAGTCCAGGGGACCTTCGCTACACCTTC.

This clone was counted only a few times. The J gene is TRBJ1-1, the V gene TRBV6-5; perhaps TRBD1 as D (6 bases). This CDR3 comprises 16 residues. V was clipped by 0 bases and J by 1 base, with 12 bases between them. Germline CDR1 MNHEY, CDR2 SVGAGI. The CDR3 loop reads CASSYSAAGANTEAFF. The CDR3 nucleotides read TGTGCCAGCAGTTACTCCGCGGCAGGGGCGAACACTGAAGCTTTCTTT.

This clone came up a few times. V and J are TRBV4-3 and TRBJ2-2; D gene unclear. In germline, CDR1 is LGHNA, CDR2 YSLEER. The V end was cut by 4 bases, the J end by 2 bases, with 11 bases between. The CDR3 totals 15 residues. The CDR3 region is CASSPQPQNTGELFF. The CDR3 bases are TGCGCCAGCAGCCCACAGCCACAAAACACCGGGGAGCTGTTTTTT.

The chain joins TRBV28 to TRBJ2-1; no definite D call. Germline CDR1 and CDR2: MDHEN and SYDVKM. Trimming cost V 7 bases and J 0 bases, with 10 bases left between them. The CDR3 length is 14 residues. CDR3 coding DNA: TGTGCCAGCACTTTCTTGGGCTCCTACAATGAGCAGTTCTTC. This codes for CASTFLGSYNEQFF.

The chain employs TRBV5-4 and TRBJ2-5; D perhaps matches TRBD1 (7 bases). V lost 4 bases to trimming and J lost 1 base, with 14 bases between them. Germline V CDR1 and CDR2: SGHNT, YYREEE (reference sequence). The CDR3 consists of 15 residues. CDR3 sequence: CASSLRQGGQETQYF. The CDR3 coding sequence is TGTGCCAGCAGCCTTCGACAGGGAGGCCAAGAGACCCAGTACTTC.

This clone was observed a few times. The rearrangement links TRBV6-5 to TRBJ2-7, with 7 bases aligning to TRBD2. The CDR3 sequence is 14 residues long. The germline V gene encodes CDR1 MNHEY and CDR2 SVGAGI. The V segment lost 5 bases and the J segment 1 base; nucleotides outside the gene matches: 5. CDR3 sequence: CASSKREDSYEQYF. CDR3 bases: TGTGCCAGCAGTAAACGGGAGGATTCCTACGAGCAGTACTTC.

In its sample, this clone was seen a few times. The rearrangement uses TRBV5-6 and TRBJ2-5, with a tentative D call TRBD2 (5 bases). With 1 base removed from V and 11 bases from J, the gap between germline ends came to 12 bases. Germline assignment: CDR1 SGHDT and CDR2 YYEEEE. CDR3 length: 12 residues. The CDR3 sequence: CASSLLQREQYF. The CDR3 region has the DNA TGTGCCAGCAGCTTGCTACAGAGGGAGCAGTACTTC.

This clone was detected many times. This chain joins TRBV4-3 and TRBJ2-3; perhaps TRBD1 as D (7 bases). Germline CDR1 and CDR2: LGHNA and YSLEER. The ends were cut back, 0 bases at V and 9 bases at J, with 19 bases in the middle. There are 16 residues in the CDR3. CDR3 amino acids: CASSQEWRGPQITQYF. The CDR3 DNA follows: TGCGCCAGCAGCCAAGAATGGAGGGGGCCACAGATAACGCAGTATTTT.

The CDR3 nucleotides read TGTGCCAGCAGCTTCCGTCTGTACAATGAGCAGTTCTTC. This gives the protein CASSFRLYNEQFF. This chain uses TRBV5-4 with TRBJ2-1; D not certain. This CDR3 comprises 13 residues. CDR1 SGHNT and CDR2 YYREEE come from the germline V gene (reference sequence). The germline V and J ends were trimmed by 2 bases and 4 bases, with 7 bases remaining between them.

This clone was counted many times. The chain uses TRBV19 and TRBJ2-2; D perhaps matches TRBD2 (6 bases). The CDR3 spans 16 residues. V lost 5 bases, J lost 2 bases, and 15 bases lay in between. In germline, CDR1 is LNHDA, CDR2 SQIVND (reference sequence). The CDR3 spells CASSVRTNDNTGELFF. CDR3 in DNA: TGTGCCAGTAGTGTGAGGACTAACGATAACACCGGGGAGCTGTTTTTT.